The clone carrying this TCR beta chain was counted many times. This record belongs to a study of regulatory T cells in long-lasting Graves disease. On the study more broadly: Patients newly diagnosed with Graves' had been on antithyroid drugs for under 3 months.

Trimming shortened V by 3 bases and J by 0 bases, and 9 bases separated the two germline ends. The CDR3 covers 14 residues. In germline, CDR1 is DFQATT, CDR2 SNEGSKA (reference sequence). Stated time point: newly diagnosed GD, antithyroid drugs for less than 3 months. PBMC-derived RNA was used for the TCR library. Xi'an, China, was home to the endocrinology department that provided patients. With iRepertoire HTBI primers and Arm-PCR of CDR3 regions, TCR beta libraries were built. TCRdb used MiXCR to reprocess the multiplex PCR reads, holding one entry per CDR3 protein. The sample records fewer than 350,000 distinct CDR3 sequences, 15% to 20% being singletons.

The sequence derives from a female donor with Graves disease. The sample was peripheral blood mononuclear cells (PBMCs), taken at new diagnosis, from a patient treated with antithyroid drugs. The V and J genes are TRBV20-1 and TRBJ2-1; no definite D call. The CDR3 is CSARARSSYNEQFF. The DNA of the CDR3 is TGCAGTGCTAGGGCTCGCAGCTCCTACAATGAGCAGTTCTTC.